The next 29 T cell receptor beta chains were all read from a single sample in a study of T cell responses to AZD1222 COVID-19 vaccine. Produced via immunoSEQ multiplex PCR; TCRdb's table is partial and in-frame only. The top ten hold 4.4% of the sample, which has fewer than 150,000 clones, roughly 90% seen once. Specimen: peripheral blood, collected on day 0 of AZD1222 vaccination. Every receptor here comes from an adult in good health.

The rearrangement links TRBV2 to TRBJ1-6; possible D gene TRBD1, 5 bases. Germline CDR1 is SNHLY and CDR2 is FYNNEI. The V end lost 6 bases, the J end lost 7 bases, and 10 bases lay between the germline ends. This CDR3 comprises 13 residues. In nucleotides, the CDR3 is TGTGCCAGCAGGGTAGGGGACAATTCACCCCTCCACTTT. The encoded protein is CASRVGDNSPLHF.

This clone was recorded once. V gene TRBV28 combines with J gene TRBJ1-5; 7 bases are shared with TRBD1. Trimming took 5 bases from V and 7 from J; bases not matched to a gene: 11. The germline V gene encodes CDR1 MDHEN and CDR2 SYDVKM. The CDR3 extends over 15 amino acids. The CDR3 nucleotides are TGTGCCAGCAGTCTCGGACAGGCGGCGGGACAGCCCCAGCATTTT. It specifies CASSLGQAAGQPQHF.

This clone was counted between two and nine times. The chain carries TRBV7-8 and TRBJ1-2; TRBD1 matches at 10 bases. The germline CDR1 and CDR2 sequences are SGHVS and FQNEAQ. The CDR3 covers 15 residues. Trimming took 5 bases from V and 4 from J; bases not matched to a gene: 7. The CDR3 region has the DNA TGTGCCAGCAGCCCGGACAGGGGGATCTCCTATGGCTACACCTTC. This translates into CASSPDRGISYGYTF.

The chain couples TRBV18 to TRBJ2-1, with unresolved D. Germline CDR1 is KGHSH and CDR2 is LQKENI. The V and J ends lost 0 bases and 2 bases respectively, with 14 bases between them. This CDR3 spans 17 amino acids. CDR3 in DNA: TGTGCCAGCTCACCACCGTTGGGCAGGAGAGCCTACAATGAGCAGTTCTTC. Protein product: CASSPPLGRRAYNEQFF.

The rearrangement links TRBV2 to TRBJ2-2; a possible D gene is TRBD1 (5 bases). Per the germline V gene, CDR1 is SNHLY and CDR2 is FYNNEI. The CDR3 consists of 14 residues. The V gene lost 5 bases and the J gene lost 4 bases, with 11 bases spanning the gap. The CDR3 nucleotides are TGTGCCAGCAGTTACAGGTTCGGCACCGGGGAGCTGTTTTTT. Protein product: CASSYRFGTGELFF.

The V gene is TRBV5-6, the J gene TRBJ2-1; 10 bases line up with TRBD2. After removal of 4 bases from V and 3 bases from J, the junction contained 7 bases not matched to a gene. The germline CDR1 and CDR2 sequences are SGHDT and YYEEEE. This CDR3 is built from 16 residues. CDR3 DNA: TGTGCCAGCAGCCTGTCGGGACTAGCGCTCTACAATGAGCAGTTCTTC. This codes for CASSLSGLALYNEQFF.

The chain couples TRBV19 to TRBJ1-2, with a tentative D call TRBD1 (5 bases). This CDR3 has 14 amino acids. Trimming took 3 bases from V and 8 from J, leaving 16 bases between them. In germline, CDR1 is LNHDA, CDR2 SQIVND (reference sequence). The CDR3 spells CASSITPGSWGYTF. The DNA of the CDR3 is TGTGCCAGTAGTATTACCCCAGGGAGCTGGGGCTACACCTTC.

The CDR3 spells CASSPTGQGYEQYF. In DNA form, the CDR3 reads TGTGCCAGCAGTCCCACCGGACAGGGCTACGAGCAGTACTTC. This sequence joins TRBV27 and TRBJ2-7; 8 nucleotides agree with TRBD1. This CDR3 is 14 amino acids long. From germline, CDR1 is MNHEY and CDR2 SMNVEV (reference sequence). With V trimmed by 5 bases and J by 3 bases, 6 bases remained unmatched.

This sequence joins TRBV29-1 and TRBJ2-3; TRBD2 aligns across 10 bases. Germline lookup yields CDR1 SQVTM and CDR2 ANQGSEA. The CDR3 consists of 16 residues. V lost 1 base to trimming and J lost 4 bases; unmatched junction nucleotides: 8. The CDR3 sequence: CSVEVVLAGGSDTQYF. DNA of the CDR3: TGCAGCGTTGAAGTCGTCTTAGCGGGGGGCTCAGATACGCAGTATTTT.

In DNA, the CDR3 is TGTGCCAGCAGACTAAACAGGGGCGGATATGGCTACACCTTC. Protein product: CASRLNRGGYGYTF. The chain has TRBV5-8 and TRBJ1-2, with 7 bases identical to TRBD1. This CDR3 spans 14 amino acids. Germline V lookup: CDR1 SGHTS, CDR2 YDEGEE. Trimming removed 5 bases from V and 5 bases from J; junction bases left unmatched: 9.

This chain connects TRBV12-3 or TRBV12-4 to TRBJ2-5, with D tentatively TRBD1 or TRBD2 (5 bases each). The CDR3 is 13 amino acids. Trimming stripped 6 bases from V and 5 bases from J, with 13 bases between. CDR3 in amino acids: CASSRGVGETQYF. The CDR3 DNA follows: TGTGCCAGCAGCCGAGGGGTGGGGGAGACCCAGTACTTC.

Concerning this clone itself: The identical CDR3 is also encoded by other nucleotide sequences in the sample. The chain carries TRBV5-1 and TRBJ2-1, with a tentative D call TRBD1 (6 bases). The CDR3 loop spans 15 amino acids. Germline loops: CDR1 SGHRS, CDR2 YFSETQ. V lost 0 bases, J lost 1 base, and 8 bases lay in between. The CDR3 sequence: CASSLGQGSYNEQFF. CDR3 in DNA: TGCGCCAGCAGCTTGGGGCAGGGGTCCTACAATGAGCAGTTCTTC.

The chain recombines TRBV5-6 with TRBJ2-3; D is possibly TRBD2 (5 bases). Per germline, CDR1 SGHDT and CDR2 YYEEEE. V was shortened by 5 bases and J by 0 bases, with 13 bases between the two germline ends. This CDR3 region has 15 residues. CDR3 region: CASSPLGGSTDTQYF. The CDR3, as DNA: TGTGCCAGCAGTCCCCTCGGCGGGAGCACAGATACGCAGTATTTT.

With regard to this clone: Other DNA sequences in the sample encode the same CDR3. The J gene is TRBJ2-7, the V gene TRBV15; 8 bases map to TRBD1. The CDR3 spans 15 residues. Germline V lookup: CDR1 LNHNV, CDR2 YYDKDF (reference sequence). V dropped 0 bases and J dropped 2; count of bases not matched to a gene: 3. The CDR3 DNA sequence: TGTGCCACCAGCAGAGACCCGGGACAGGCCTACGAGCAGTACTTC. It yields the protein CATSRDPGQAYEQYF.

This chain links TRBV19 with TRBJ1-2, with a possible D match to TRBD1 (6 bases). CDR3 length: 15 amino acids. In germline, CDR1 is LNHDA, CDR2 SQIVND (reference sequence). V shed 5 bases and J shed 5 bases, with 18 bases lying between them. CDR3 residues: CASSHQGPRGYGYTF. DNA of the CDR3: TGTGCCAGTAGTCATCAGGGGCCGCGGGGGTATGGCTACACCTTC. The complete variable domain, with remaining parts taken from reference TRBV19 and TRBJ1-2, reads DGGITQSPKYLFRKEGQNVTLSCEQNLNHDAMYWYRQDPGQGLRLIYYSQIVNDFQKGDIAEGYSVSREKKESFPLTVTSAQKNPTAFYLCASSHQGPRGYGYTFGSGTRLTVV.

In DNA, the CDR3 is TGTGCTAGTGGTTTGGTATGGGACCGCTACTATAATTCACCCCTCCACTTT. This encodes CASGLVWDRYYNSPLHF. This rearrangement joins TRBV12-5 to TRBJ1-6; tentative D call: TRBD1 (5 bases). The ends were cut back, 0 bases at V and 3 bases at J, with 12 bases in the middle. CDR1 and CDR2 from the germline V gene are LGHNT and FRNRAP. The CDR3 loop spans 17 amino acids.

The genes are TRBV4-2 and TRBJ1-6; no firm D call. Trimming took 0 bases from V and 9 from J, leaving 12 bases between them. CDR3 length: 15 residues. Germline lookup yields CDR1 LGHNA and CDR2 YNFKEQ. CDR3 amino acids: CASSQDHLMGSPLHF. DNA of the CDR3: TGTGCCAGCAGCCAAGATCATCTTATGGGTTCACCCCTCCACTTT.

V gene TRBV6-6 combines with J gene TRBJ2-1; TRBD2 matches at 13 bases. CDR3 length equals 16 residues. Germline CDR1 is MNHNY and CDR2 is SVGAGI (reference sequence). Trimming cost V 5 bases and J 7 bases; bases outside gene matches: 8. CDR3 in amino acids: CASSRRTSGGANEQFF. CDR3 nucleotides: TGTGCCAGCAGTAGACGAACTAGCGGGGGGGCGAATGAGCAGTTCTTC.

The rearrangement links TRBV5-6 to TRBJ1-2, with D unclear. The V and J ends lost 4 bases and 0 bases respectively, with 7 bases between them. The CDR3 is made up of 13 amino acids. Germline loops: CDR1 SGHDT, CDR2 YYEEEE. The CDR3: CASSPTSNYGYTF. The CDR3 DNA is TGTGCCAGCAGCCCGACGTCTAACTATGGCTACACCTTC.

The V call is TRBV5-1, the J call TRBJ2-1; TRBD2 agrees at 12 bases. The junction had 3 bases not matched to a gene; V was cut back by 3 bases and J by 2 bases. This CDR3 region has 16 residues. Germline V gives CDR1 SGHRS, CDR2 YFSETQ. The DNA for the CDR3 is TGCGCCAGCAGCTCTAGCGGGGGGGCCCCCTACAATGAGCAGTTCTTC. This encodes CASSSSGGAPYNEQFF.

The V call is TRBV27, the J call TRBJ2-3; D gene ambiguous. The CDR3 has 14 residues. CDR1 MNHEY and CDR2 SMNVEV come from the germline V gene (reference sequence). V was trimmed by 3 bases and J by 6 bases, leaving 13 bases between them. The CDR3 is CASSFLGRRDTQYF. The CDR3 nucleotides read TGTGCCAGCAGTTTCCTTGGACGCCGGGATACGCAGTATTTT.

This chain joins TRBV25-1 and TRBJ1-2, with D perhaps TRBD1 (6 bases). The CDR3 totals 17 residues. Trimming shortened V by 3 bases and J by 2 bases, and 19 bases separated the two germline ends. Germline V gives CDR1 MGHDK, CDR2 SYGVNS. This chain's CDR3 is CASSESESTTGNYGYTF. CDR3 DNA: TGTGCCAGCAGTGAGTCGGAATCCACAACAGGGAACTATGGCTACACCTTC.

V gene TRBV25-1 combines with J gene TRBJ2-1, with 14 bases matching TRBD2. Germline V gives CDR1 MGHDK, CDR2 SYGVNS. Trimming removed 0 bases from V and 9 bases from J; junction bases left unmatched: 7. The CDR3 covers 17 residues. The CDR3 DNA reads as TGTGCCAGCAGTGAATATCCGGGACTAGCGGGAGCGGGTGAGCAGTTCTTC. Amino acid sequence: CASSEYPGLAGAGEQFF.

The chain has TRBV6-5 and TRBJ2-5, with D hard to call. CDR3 size: 15 residues. Trimming left V 2 bases short and J 0 bases short, with 10 bases between. Germline lookup yields CDR1 MNHEY and CDR2 SVGAGI. This CDR3 is CASSYALGYQETQYF. In DNA form, the CDR3 reads TGTGCCAGCAGTTACGCCTTGGGATACCAAGAGACCCAGTACTTC.

This chain uses TRBV11-2 with TRBJ1-1, with 8 positions matching TRBD1. From germline, CDR1 is SGHAT and CDR2 FQNNGV. The CDR3 length is 15 residues. V was pared by 5 bases and J by 2 bases, with 7 bases of the junction left unmatched. The CDR3 DNA reads TGTGCCAGCAGCCTGTTCCCAGGGGGCAACACTGAAGCTTTCTTT. As protein: CASSLFPGGNTEAFF.

This chain uses TRBV7-9 with TRBJ2-5; unclear D gene. The V gene lost 2 bases and the J gene lost 4 bases, with 8 bases spanning the gap. The CDR3 is made up of 13 amino acids. The germline CDR1 and CDR2 sequences are SEHNR and FQNEAQ (reference sequence). CDR3 DNA: TGTGCCAGCAGCTTACGAGATTTAGAGACCCAGTACTTC. This sequence encodes CASSLRDLETQYF. The complete variable domain, with remaining parts taken from reference TRBV7-9 and TRBJ2-5, reads DTGVSQNPRHKITKRGQNVTFRCDPISEHNRLYWYRQTLGQGPEFLTYFQNEAQLEKSRLLSDRFSAERPKGSFSTLEIQRTEQGDSAMYLCASSLRDLETQYFGPGTRLLVL.

This chain links TRBV7-2 with TRBJ1-5, with a weak D call TRBD1 (5 bases). Trimming stripped 2 bases from V and 7 bases from J, with 12 bases between. There are 14 residues in the CDR3. Germline lookup yields CDR1 SGHTA and CDR2 FQGNSA. In DNA, the CDR3 is TGTGCCAGCAGCTTAAACAGGCACCGGCAGCCCCAGCATTTT. Translation: CASSLNRHRQPQHF.

In its sample, this clone was seen once. This chain connects TRBV27 to TRBJ1-6; 7 nucleotides agree with TRBD1. With 6 bases clipped from V and 10 bases from J, the junction kept 12 bases outside the gene matches. The CDR3 is made up of 15 amino acids. Germline CDR1 is MNHEY and CDR2 is SMNVEV (reference sequence). The DNA of the CDR3 is TGTGCCAGCAGGACAGGGTCGGCTAGGAACTCACCCCTCCACTTT. Translated, it gives CASRTGSARNSPLHF.

This chain connects TRBV3-1 (or the pseudogene TRBV3-2) to TRBJ1-3; TRBD1 might be the D (5 bases). The CDR3 sequence is 15 residues long. Trimming left V 4 bases short and J 3 bases short, with 13 bases between. The germline V gene has CDR1 LGHDT and CDR2 YNNKEL (reference sequence). CDR3 region: CASSPGAAGGNTIYF. The CDR3 DNA reads TGTGCCAGCAGCCCCGGGGCGGCAGGTGGAAACACCATATATTTT.